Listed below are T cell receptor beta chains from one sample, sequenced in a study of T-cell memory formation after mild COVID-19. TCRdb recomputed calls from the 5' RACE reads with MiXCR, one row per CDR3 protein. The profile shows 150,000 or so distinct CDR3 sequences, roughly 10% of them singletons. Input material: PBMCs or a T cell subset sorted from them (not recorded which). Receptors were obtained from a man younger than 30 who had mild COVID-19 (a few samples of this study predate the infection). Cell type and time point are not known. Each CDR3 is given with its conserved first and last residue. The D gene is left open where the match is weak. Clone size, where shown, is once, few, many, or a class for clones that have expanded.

cdr3_aa: CASSLAGEQETQYF
cdr3_nt: TGTGCCAGCAGCTTGGCGGGAGAGCAAGAGACCCAGTACTTC
d_call: .
j_call: TRBJ2-5
v_call: TRBV5-5
clone_size: few

cdr3_aa: CSVERDSQETQYF
cdr3_nt: TGCAGCGTTGAACGGGACAGCCAAGAGACCCAGTACTTC
d_call: TRBD1
j_call: TRBJ2-5
v_call: TRBV29-1
clone_size: few

cdr3_aa: CSARAGNGGNTIYF
cdr3_nt: TGCAGTGCTAGAGCGGGGAATGGTGGAAACACCATATATTTT
d_call: .
j_call: TRBJ1-3
v_call: TRBV20-1
clone_size: .

cdr3_aa: CASSLGPLSGANVLTF
cdr3_nt: TGCGCCAGCAGCTTGGGACCCCTCTCTGGGGCCAACGTCCTGACTTTC
d_call: .
j_call: TRBJ2-6
v_call: TRBV5-1
clone_size: many

cdr3_aa: CASSPVAQGTYNEQFF
cdr3_nt: TGTGCCAGCAGTCCCGTCGCGCAGGGCACCTACAATGAGCAGTTCTTC
d_call: .
j_call: TRBJ2-1
v_call: TRBV6-2/TRBV6-3
clone_size: few

cdr3_aa: CASSVGSLGNEQFF
cdr3_nt: TGTGCCAGCAGCGTAGGGTCCCTCGGGAATGAGCAGTTCTTC
d_call: .
j_call: TRBJ2-1
v_call: TRBV9
clone_size: .

cdr3_aa: CASSSGYPTGANVLTF
cdr3_nt: TGCGCCAGCAGCTCGGGATATCCGACGGGGGCCAACGTCCTGACTTTC
d_call: .
j_call: TRBJ2-6
v_call: TRBV5-1
clone_size: .

cdr3_aa: CASRWTGTYEQYF
cdr3_nt: TGTGCCAGCAGATGGACAGGGACCTACGAGCAGTACTTC
d_call: TRBD1
j_call: TRBJ2-7
v_call: TRBV5-6
clone_size: .

cdr3_aa: CASSETGGPHTQYF
cdr3_nt: TGTGCCAGCAGTGAAACGGGGGGGCCACATACGCAGTATTTT
d_call: TRBD2
j_call: TRBJ2-3
v_call: TRBV2
clone_size: few

cdr3_aa: CASSLADSNQPQHF
cdr3_nt: TGTGCCAGCAGTTTGGCCGATAGCAATCAGCCCCAGCATTTT
d_call: .
j_call: TRBJ1-5
v_call: TRBV12-3/TRBV12-4
clone_size: .

cdr3_aa: CASSYSGPPYEQYF
cdr3_nt: TGTGCCAGCAGTTACTCGGGCCCTCCCTACGAGCAGTACTTC
d_call: .
j_call: TRBJ2-7
v_call: TRBV6-5
clone_size: few